This T cell receptor (beta chain) derives from a study of T cells after yellow fever vaccination. Study-level information: Fractions of low cell number were prepared using SMART-Seq v4 Ultra Low Input.

CDR3 length: 14 amino acids. Germline CDR1 MNHNY, CDR2 SVGAGI (reference sequence). Trimming took 4 bases from V and 4 from J; bases not matched to a gene: 6. TCRdb processed the 5' RACE reads anew with MiXCR; each CDR3 protein has one entry. Found here are about 300,000 distinct CDR3 sequences, under 9% of them singletons; the top ten hold around 3.1%. This clonotype was counted only a few times. No antigen is known for it. Study-wide points: The study found a weaker secondary response that peaked faster, day 5 versus 15. Contaminants from the bulk population, in the form of abundant clonotypes, could be found in FACS-sorted repertoires.

This sequence was found in a man younger than 30 who received the YFV17D yellow fever vaccine. The source was CD4+ T cells sorted from PBMCs, collected 5 days after the yellow fever booster vaccination. This chain joins TRBV6-6 and TRBJ1-1; TRBD1 agrees at 7 bases. CDR3 DNA sequence: TGTGCCAGCAGTTTCGAAAGACAGGGCACTGAAGCTTTCTTT. Protein product: CASSFERQGTEAFF.